The 3 T cell receptor beta chains listed next were all sequenced from one sample in a study of blood T cell repertoires in COVID-19 (dated by TCRdb to the early 2020s). Library construction relied on the immunoSEQ multiplex PCR assay. The table was pulled from immuneACCESS by TCRdb, which kept in-frame rearrangements only. Such tables lose some clones; where checked, under half of the loss comes from unresolved V genes, and the rest has no known cause. For this sample the table gives more than 300,000 clones, of which 90% were detected only once. The biggest ten clones account for around 0.93% of the sample. Source material: peripheral blood. The receptors here all came from a woman in her thirties or forties with COVID-19, enrolled during active disease.

Note on this clone: In the same sample, other DNA sequences code for this CDR3. The gene calls are TRBV28 and TRBJ1-6, with D possibly TRBD1 on 6 matching bases. V gave up 2 bases and J gave up 7 bases, with 9 bases separating them. The V gene's germline CDR1 is MDHEN and CDR2 SYDVKM. The CDR3 has 14 residues. The CDR3 bases are TGTGCCAGCAGTTTAGGGCAGGGGAATTCACCCCTCCACTTT. Translation: CASSLGQGNSPLHF.

The genes are TRBV6-5 and TRBJ1-1; 7 positions agree with TRBD1. Germline V gene sequence: CDR1 MNHEY, CDR2 SVGAGI. The V gene end was trimmed by 7 bases and the J gene end by 7 bases; junction bases not matched to a gene: 15. This CDR3 comprises 15 residues. CDR3 nucleotide sequence: TGTGCCAGCACCCAAGATCAGGGGGGTTTGAGTGAAGCTTTCTTT. Translation gives CASTQDQGGLSEAFF.

The chain recombines TRBV29-1 with TRBJ2-2; TRBD1 aligns across 11 bases. Per the germline V gene, CDR1 is SQVTM and CDR2 is ANQGSEA. The V and J ends lost 6 bases and 6 bases, in that order; junction bases with no gene match: 6. This CDR3 has 14 residues. DNA of the CDR3: TGCAGCGTCTCGGGACAGGGGGTACCCGGGGAGCTGTTTTTT. Translating gives CSVSGQGVPGELFF.